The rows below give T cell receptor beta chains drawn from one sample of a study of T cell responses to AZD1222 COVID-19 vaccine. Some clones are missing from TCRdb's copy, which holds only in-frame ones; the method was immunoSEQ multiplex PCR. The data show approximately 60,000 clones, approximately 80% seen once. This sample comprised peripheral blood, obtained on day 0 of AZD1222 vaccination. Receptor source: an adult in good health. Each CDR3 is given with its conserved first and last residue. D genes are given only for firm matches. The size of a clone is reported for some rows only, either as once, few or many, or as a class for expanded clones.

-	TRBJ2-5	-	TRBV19	CASSIDLSPRETQYF	TGTGCCAGTAGTATAGATCTGAGTCCCCGGGAGACCCAGTACTTC
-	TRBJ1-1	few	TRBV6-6	CASTGNRDANTEAFF	TGTGCCAGCACGGGCAACCGGGACGCTAACACTGAAGCTTTCTTT
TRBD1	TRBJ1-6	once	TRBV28	CASSFNRGSYNSPLHF	TGTGCCAGCAGTTTTAACAGGGGATCCTATAATTCACCCCTCCACTTT
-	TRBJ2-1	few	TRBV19	CASSILRDNEQFF	TGTGCCAGTAGTATACTCAGAGACAATGAGCAGTTCTTC
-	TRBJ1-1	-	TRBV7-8	CASSLALGGENTEAFF	TGTGCCAGCAGCTTAGCGCTAGGGGGGGAGAACACTGAAGCTTTCTTT
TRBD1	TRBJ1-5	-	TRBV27	CASSLEQGKNQPQHF	TGTGCCAGCAGTTTAGAACAGGGGAAGAATCAGCCCCAGCATTTT
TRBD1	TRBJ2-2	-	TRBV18	CASLGQGVTGELFF	TGTGCCAGCCTTGGACAGGGAGTCACCGGGGAGCTGTTTTTT
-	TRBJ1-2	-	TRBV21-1	CASSKGPYGYTF	TGTGCCAGCAGCAAAGGACCCTATGGCTACACCTTC
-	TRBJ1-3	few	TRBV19	CASSISSQGPGNTIYF	TGTGCCAGTAGTATTTCATCACAGGGACCTGGAAACACCATATATTTT
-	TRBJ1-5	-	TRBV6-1	CASSEVGASNQPQHF	TGTGCCAGCAGTGAGGTCGGGGCTAGCAATCAGCCCCAGCATTTT
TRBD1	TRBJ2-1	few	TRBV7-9	CASSFIQGANEQFF	TGTGCCAGCAGCTTCATTCAGGGGGCTAATGAGCAGTTCTTC
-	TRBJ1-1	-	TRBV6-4	CASSEAFF	TGTGCCAGCAGTGAAGCTTTCTTT
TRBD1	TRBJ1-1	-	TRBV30	CAWDDRGRAALNTEAFF	TGTGCCTGGGATGACAGGGGGCGAGCAGCGCTGAACACTGAAGCTTTCTTT
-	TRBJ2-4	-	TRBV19	CASSKGSPPAIQYF	TGTGCCAGTAGTAAAGGGTCCCCCCCGGCTATTCAGTACTTC
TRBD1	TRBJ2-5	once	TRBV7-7	CASSPTGVETQYF	TGTGCCAGCAGCCCTACAGGGGTAGAGACCCAGTACTTC
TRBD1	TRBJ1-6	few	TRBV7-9	CASSSTTQGDSPLHF	TGTGCCAGCAGCTCGACGACTCAGGGGGATTCACCCCTCCACTTT
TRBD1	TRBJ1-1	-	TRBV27	CASYDRVTTEAFF	TGTGCCAGTTACGACAGGGTCACCACTGAAGCTTTCTTT
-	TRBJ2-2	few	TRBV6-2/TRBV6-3	CASSYRDANTGELFF	TGTGCCAGCAGTTACAGGGACGCGAACACCGGGGAGCTGTTTTTT
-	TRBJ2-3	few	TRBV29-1	CSVENWQGARDTQYF	TGCAGCGTTGAAAATTGGCAAGGGGCCCGAGATACGCAGTATTTT
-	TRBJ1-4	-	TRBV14	CASSKGLYEKLFF	TGTGCCAGCAGCAAGGGGTTGTATGAAAAACTGTTTTTT
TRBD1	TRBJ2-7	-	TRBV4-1	CASSPSGTGVYEQYF	TGCGCCAGCAGCCCTTCCGGGACAGGGGTGTACGAGCAGTACTTC
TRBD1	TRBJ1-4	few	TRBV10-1	CASSESFGTGPFF	TGCGCCAGCAGTGAGTCGTTTGGGACAGGGCCTTTTTTT
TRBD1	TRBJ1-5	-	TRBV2	CASSVDGQGIQPQHF	TGTGCCAGCAGTGTTGATGGACAGGGAATTCAGCCCCAGCATTTT
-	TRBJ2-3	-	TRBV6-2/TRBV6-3	CASSLAGLYGTQYF	TGTGCCAGCAGCCTGGCGGGATTGTACGGTACGCAGTATTTT
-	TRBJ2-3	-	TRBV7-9	CASSLVAGVADTQYF	TGTGCCAGCAGCTTAGTAGCAGGGGTGGCAGATACGCAGTATTTT
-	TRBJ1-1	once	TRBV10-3	CAISDSHAGGTEAFF	TGTGCCATCAGTGATTCCCACGCGGGGGGCACTGAAGCTTTCTTT
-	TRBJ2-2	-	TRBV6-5	CASSYSPVAPGELFF	TGTGCCAGCAGTTACTCGCCGGTGGCCCCCGGGGAGCTGTTTTTT
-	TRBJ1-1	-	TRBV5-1	CASSPQQRLNTEAFF	TGCGCCAGCAGCCCCCAACAGAGATTGAACACTGAAGCTTTCTTT
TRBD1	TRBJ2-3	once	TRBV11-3	CASSRQGSDTQYF	TGTGCCAGCTCCAGACAGGGCTCAGATACGCAGTATTTT
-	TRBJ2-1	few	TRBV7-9	CASSSFSYNEQFF	TGTGCCAGCAGCTCTTTCTCCTACAATGAGCAGTTCTTC
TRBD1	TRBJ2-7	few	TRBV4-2	CASSQDRGIYEQYF	TGTGCCAGCAGCCAGGACAGGGGGATATACGAGCAGTACTTC
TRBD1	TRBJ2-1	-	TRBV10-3	CATGQGNEQFF	TGTGCCACCGGACAGGGCAATGAGCAGTTCTTC
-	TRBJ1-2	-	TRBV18	CASSPPSQSQGYGYTF	TGTGCCAGCTCACCACCGTCGCAGTCCCAGGGGTATGGCTACACCTTC
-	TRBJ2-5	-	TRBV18	CASSPRQNQETQYF	TGTGCCAGCTCACCACGACAGAACCAAGAGACCCAGTACTTC
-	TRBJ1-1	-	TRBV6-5	CASRPQESGTEAFF	TGTGCCAGCAGGCCACAGGAAAGCGGAACTGAAGCTTTCTTT
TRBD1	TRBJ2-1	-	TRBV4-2	CASSPRGLIYNEQFF	TGTGCCAGCAGCCCCAGGGGGCTTATCTACAATGAGCAGTTCTTC
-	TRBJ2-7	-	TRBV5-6	CASSWGTGYYEQYF	TGTGCCAGCAGCTGGGGGACGGGGTACTACGAGCAGTACTTC
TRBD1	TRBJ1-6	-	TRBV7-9	CASSLRASSGGKNSPLHF	TGTGCCAGCAGCTTAAGGGCCTCCTCAGGGGGCAAGAATTCACCCCTCCACTTT
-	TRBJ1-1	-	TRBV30	CAWSRQYTEAFF	TGTGCCTGGAGTCGACAGTACACTGAAGCTTTCTTT
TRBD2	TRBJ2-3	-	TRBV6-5	CASAGRGTSTDTQYF	TGTGCCAGCGCCGGGCGGGGGACTAGCACAGATACGCAGTATTTT
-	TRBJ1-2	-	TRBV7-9	CASSPDVNYGYTF	TGTGCCAGCAGCCCGGACGTTAACTATGGCTACACCTTC
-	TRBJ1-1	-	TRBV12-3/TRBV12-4	CASSRRGSTEAFF	TGTGCCAGCAGTCGGAGGGGAAGCACTGAAGCTTTCTTT
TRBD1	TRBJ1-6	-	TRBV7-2	CASSLFTGGAGSPLHF	TGTGCCAGCAGCTTATTCACAGGGGGCGCGGGTTCACCCCTCCACTTT
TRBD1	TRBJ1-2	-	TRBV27	CASSFGGGDGYTF	TGTGCCAGCAGTTTCGGAGGGGGCGATGGCTACACCTTC
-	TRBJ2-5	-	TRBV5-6	CASSIQGWETQYF	TGTGCCAGCAGCATCCAGGGGTGGGAGACCCAGTACTTC
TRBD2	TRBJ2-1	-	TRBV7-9	CASSLLAGGGEQFF	TGTGCCAGCAGCTTGCTAGCGGGGGGAGGTGAGCAGTTCTTC
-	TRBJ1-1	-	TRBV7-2	CASSLAGGETEAFF	TGTGCCAGCAGCTTAGCCGGGGGGGAAACTGAAGCTTTCTTT
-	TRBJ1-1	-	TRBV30	CAWGRGDTEAFF	TGTGCCTGGGGGCGTGGGGACACTGAAGCTTTCTTT
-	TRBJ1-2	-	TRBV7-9	CASSPGPLRGGYTF	TGTGCCAGCAGCCCCGGCCCCCTTCGAGGTGGCTACACCTTC
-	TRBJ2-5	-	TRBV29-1	CSVDMQSQETQYF	TGCAGCGTTGATATGCAGTCCCAAGAGACCCAGTACTTC
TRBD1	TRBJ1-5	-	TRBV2	CASVPGQSNQPQHF	TGTGCCAGTGTGCCGGGACAGAGCAATCAGCCCCAGCATTTT
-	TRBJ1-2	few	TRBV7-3	CASSLTSGDRPGPDGYTF	TGTGCCAGCAGCTTAACGAGTGGTGACAGGCCAGGCCCGGATGGCTACACCTTC
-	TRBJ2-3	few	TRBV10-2	CASSDTPRGTDTQYF	TGCGCCAGCAGTGATACGCCAAGGGGCACAGATACGCAGTATTTT
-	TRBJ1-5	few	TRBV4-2	CASRGARTDQPQHF	TGTGCCAGCAGAGGAGCGCGGACCGATCAGCCCCAGCATTTT
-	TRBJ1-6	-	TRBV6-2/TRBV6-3	CASSYKGGTYNSPLHF	TGTGCCAGCAGTTATAAGGGTGGAACCTATAATTCACCCCTCCACTTT